The 16 T cell receptor beta chains in this list originate from one sample, sequenced in a study of blood T cell repertoires in COVID-19. Sequencing was performed with immunoSEQ multiplex PCR; in TCRdb, only in-frame clones are kept and a portion is missing. The repertoire holds about 160,000 clones, about 85% seen once, with around 3.2% in the top ten. Material for sequencing was peripheral blood. The origin of the receptors is a human donor with acute or convalescent COVID-19. The donor label of this sample is uncertain.

V and J are TRBV28 and TRBJ1-6; D unclear. Germline assignment: CDR1 MDHEN and CDR2 SYDVKM. The length of the CDR3 is 17 residues. The V gene lost 3 bases and the J gene lost 7 bases, with 19 bases spanning the gap. The CDR3 sequence: CASSFPVSVAGNSPLHF. CDR3 in DNA: TGTGCCAGCAGTTTTCCGGTTAGCGTAGCCGGAAATTCACCCCTCCACTTT. The full variable domain, with the rest looked up from reference TRBV28 and TRBJ1-6, is DVKVTQSSRYLVKRTGEKVFLECVQDMDHENMFWYRQDPGLGLRLIYFSYDVKMKEKGDIPEGYSVSREKKERFSLILESASTNQTSMYLCASSFPVSVAGNSPLHFGNGTRLTVT.

The chain's CDR3 is CASSWPGGGADTGELFF. In DNA form, the CDR3 reads TGTGCCAGCAGCTGGCCGGGGGGGGGCGCGGACACCGGGGAGCTGTTTTTT. The chain combines TRBV11-2 with TRBJ2-2; 8 positions match TRBD2. J was trimmed by 3 bases and V by 4 bases; bases with no gene match: 10. Germline V gives CDR1 SGHAT, CDR2 FQNNGV. There are 17 residues in the CDR3.

This chain links TRBV19 with TRBJ2-2; D remains unclear. The CDR3 has 15 residues. Germline V gene lookup returns CDR1 LNHDA and CDR2 SQIVND (reference sequence). The V gene lost 3 bases and the J gene lost 1 base, with 9 bases spanning the gap. CDR3 region: CASSIISKNTGELFF. The DNA of the CDR3 is TGTGCCAGTAGTATCATTTCCAAGAACACCGGGGAGCTGTTTTTT.

J is TRBJ1-2 and V is TRBV20-1; D is unclear. The V gene lost 6 bases and the J gene lost 6 bases, with 11 bases spanning the gap. The CDR3 is 11 amino acids. The germline V gene has CDR1 DFQATT and CDR2 SNEGSKA (reference sequence). Here the CDR3 reads CSANPRDGYTF. The CDR3 DNA reads TGCAGTGCGAATCCGCGGGATGGCTACACCTTC.

The chain employs TRBV6-6 and TRBJ1-5, with TRBD1 identical over 10 bases. The germline gives CDR1 MNHNY, CDR2 SVGAGI (reference sequence). There are 16 residues in the CDR3. The V segment lost 2 bases and the J segment 2 bases; nucleotides outside the gene matches: 3. The DNA for the CDR3 is TGTGCCAGCAGTTACATAGGGACAGGGGGCAATCAGCCCCAGCATTTT. It encodes CASSYIGTGGNQPQHF.

At least ten counts were recorded for this clone. The chain employs TRBV6-5 and TRBJ1-4; D not certain. The germline CDR1 and CDR2 sequences are MNHEY and SVGAGI. The V end lost 5 bases, the J end lost 7 bases, and 17 bases lay between the germline ends. This CDR3 has 15 residues. CDR3 DNA: TGTGCCAGCAGTCAATCTCAGGCCCGGGGTGAAAAACTGTTTTTT. Amino acid sequence: CASSQSQARGEKLFF.

This rearrangement joins TRBV6-6 to TRBJ1-2, with 7 bases identical to TRBD1. CDR1 is MNHNY, CDR2 SVGAGI, per germline (reference sequence). With V trimmed by 0 bases and J by 11 bases, 6 bases remained unmatched. The CDR3 runs to 13 residues. Written as DNA, the CDR3 is TGTGCCAGCAGTTACTCGGGACAGAGGATTTACACCTTC. Translated: CASSYSGQRIYTF.

The chain has TRBV28 and TRBJ1-6; no clear D gene. Trimming shortened V by 5 bases and J by 6 bases, and 5 bases separated the two germline ends. This CDR3 has 12 residues. CDR1 is MDHEN and CDR2 is SYDVKM in the germline V gene. The CDR3 is CASSGPNSPLHF. The CDR3 DNA sequence: TGTGCCAGCAGTGGGCCTAATTCACCCCTCCACTTT.

The chain links TRBV3-1 (or the pseudogene TRBV3-2) to TRBJ2-2, with TRBD2 identical over 8 bases. Trimming took 4 bases from V and 5 from J; bases not matched to a gene: 18. This CDR3 contains 19 residues. CDR1 and CDR2 (germline): LGHDT, YNNKEL (reference sequence). CDR3 in amino acids: CASSLRGGLGLAWTGELFF. CDR3 in DNA: TGTGCCAGCAGCCTCCGGGGGGGGTTAGGACTAGCCTGGACCGGGGAGCTGTTTTTT.

J is TRBJ1-1 and V is TRBV7-6; D gene ambiguous. The CDR3 spans 14 residues. Germline CDR1 is SGHVS and CDR2 is FNYEAQ. V was trimmed by 2 bases and J by 4 bases, leaving 11 bases between them. The CDR3 here is CASSLQAVGTEAFF. The CDR3 bases are TGTGCCAGCAGCTTACAGGCTGTGGGCACTGAAGCTTTCTTT.

This clone was recorded only once. V usage is TRBV27 and J usage is TRBJ1-1; 8 nucleotides match TRBD1. V was clipped by 3 bases and J by 0 bases; unmatched bases: 9. Germline V gene lookup returns CDR1 MNHEY and CDR2 SMNVEV (reference sequence). The CDR3 runs to 17 residues. This chain's CDR3 is CASSFQRTGPMNTEAFF. The CDR3 DNA follows: TGTGCCAGCAGTTTCCAACGGACAGGGCCTATGAACACTGAAGCTTTCTTT.

CDR3 protein: CASGLVVGRGSSYNEQFF. CDR3 nucleotides: TGTGCTAGTGGTTTGGTAGTTGGGCGGGGAAGCTCCTACAATGAGCAGTTCTTC. The V call is TRBV12-5, the J call TRBJ2-1, with D possibly being TRBD2 (6 bases). The germline V gene has CDR1 LGHNT and CDR2 FRNRAP. V lost 0 bases and J 0 bases, leaving 15 bases between the germline ends. The CDR3 extends over 18 amino acids.

The chain is built from TRBV5-1 and TRBJ1-6; D is uncertain. Germline lookup yields CDR1 SGHRS and CDR2 YFSETQ. This CDR3 region has 13 residues. Trimming took 3 bases from V and 7 from J, leaving 8 bases between them. The DNA of the CDR3 is TGCGCCAGCAGCTCCAACTCGAATTCACCCCTCCACTTT. It specifies CASSSNSNSPLHF.

The chain has TRBV7-8 and TRBJ2-3; the match to TRBD2 covers 10 bases. This CDR3 comprises 17 residues. Germline lookup yields CDR1 SGHVS and CDR2 FQNEAQ. V trimming: 3 bases; J trimming: 0 bases; junction bases outside the gene matches: 6. The CDR3 loop is CASSLGGLAASTDTQYF. In nucleotides, the CDR3 is TGTGCCAGCAGCTTGGGTGGACTAGCGGCTAGCACAGATACGCAGTATTTT.

The V call is TRBV5-4, the J call TRBJ2-7, with D uncertain. Germline V lookup: CDR1 SGHNT, CDR2 YYREEE (reference sequence). This CDR3 has 11 residues. V dropped 4 bases and J dropped 5 bases, with 7 bases sitting between them. The chain's CDR3 is CASSLVDEQYF. Written as DNA, the CDR3 is TGTGCCAGCAGCCTGGTAGACGAGCAGTACTTC.

V usage is TRBV11-3 and J usage is TRBJ2-7; 10 positions match TRBD1. Losses at the gene ends were 1 base for V and 0 bases for J; bases not matched to a gene: 3. Per germline, CDR1 SGHNT and CDR2 YENEEA. The CDR3 length is 16 residues. CDR3 residues: CASSLAWDRGSYEQYF. The CDR3 DNA is TGTGCCAGCAGCTTAGCCTGGGACAGGGGCTCCTACGAGCAGTACTTC.